The entry that follows covers one T cell receptor (beta chain) sequence. Its matching antigen is unknown. The source of the sample is a study of T cells in localized non-small cell lung cancer. Findings and caveats of the study: For the top 100 tumor clones, a median roughly 55 also appeared in adjacent lung.

This CDR3 comprises 13 residues. Germline CDR1 reads SNHLY; CDR2 reads FYNNEI. Trimming cost V 6 bases and J 5 bases, with 13 bases left between them. Method: immunoSEQ multiplex PCR; TCRdb's copy keeps in-frame clones and lacks some. The sample has more than 12,000 clones; approximately 85% are singletons. V and J are TRBV2 and TRBJ1-2, with D uncertain. The sequencing used peripheral blood, collected before any cancer treatment. This sequence was found in a female donor older than 55 with stage I squamous cell lung carcinoma. CDR3 in amino acids: CASSGYGFYGYTF. The CDR3 coding sequence is TGTGCCAGCAGCGGCTACGGGTTTTATGGCTACACCTTC.